The 3 T cell receptor beta chains below all came from one sample that was sequenced in a study of T cell changes during pregnancy in multiple sclerosis. Clones were sequenced by immunoSEQ multiplex PCR, and TCRdb holds only the in-frame ones, with some missing. The repertoire consists of around 55,000 clones, with over 80% occurring once and the leading ten covering 0.58%. This specimen was CD4+ T cells from peripheral blood mononuclear cells, taken in the first trimester of pregnancy. All receptors derive from a female donor with multiple sclerosis, enrolled in a pregnancy study.

This chain links TRBV9 with TRBJ1-3; D is uncertain. The V gene's germline CDR1 is SGDLS and CDR2 YYNGEE. Trimming took 0 bases from V and 0 from J, leaving 16 bases between them. The CDR3 has 18 amino acids. The CDR3 DNA reads as TGTGCCAGCAGCGTAGCCGCCCCGGGAGGCCGCTCTGGAAACACCATATATTTT. This gives the protein CASSVAAPGGRSGNTIYF.

The chain couples TRBV9 to TRBJ1-3; 7 nucleotides match TRBD1. Trimming cost V 4 bases and J 0 bases; bases outside gene matches: 7. The CDR3 length is 16 residues. Germline V lookup: CDR1 SGDLS, CDR2 YYNGEE. CDR3 amino acids: CASSNTGAPSGNTIYF. Written as DNA, the CDR3 is TGTGCCAGCAGCAATACAGGGGCTCCCTCTGGAAACACCATATATTTT.

The V and J genes are TRBV28 and TRBJ2-5, with D perhaps TRBD1 (5 bases). Germline-derived CDR1 and CDR2 are MDHEN and SYDVKM. CDR3 length: 13 residues. Trimming shortened V by 7 bases and J by 5 bases, and 14 bases separated the two germline ends. The CDR3 DNA follows: TGTGCCAGCAAGGGGCAGGGATGGGAGACCCAGTACTTC. Its protein is CASKGQGWETQYF.